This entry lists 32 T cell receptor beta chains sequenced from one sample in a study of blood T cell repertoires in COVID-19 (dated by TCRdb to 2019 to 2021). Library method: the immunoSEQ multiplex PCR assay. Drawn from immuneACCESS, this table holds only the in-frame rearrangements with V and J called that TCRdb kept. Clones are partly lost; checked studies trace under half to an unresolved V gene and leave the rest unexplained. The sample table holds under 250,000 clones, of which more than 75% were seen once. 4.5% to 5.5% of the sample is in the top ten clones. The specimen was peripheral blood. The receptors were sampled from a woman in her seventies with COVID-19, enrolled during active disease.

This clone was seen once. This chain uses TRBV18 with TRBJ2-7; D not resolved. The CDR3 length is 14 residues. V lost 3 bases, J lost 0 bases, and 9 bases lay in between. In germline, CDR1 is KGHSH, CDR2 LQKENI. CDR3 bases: TGTGCCAGCTCACCGAGCCAGCGCTCCTACGAGCAGTACTTC. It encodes CASSPSQRSYEQYF. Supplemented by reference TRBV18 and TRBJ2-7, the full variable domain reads NAGVMQNPRHLVRRRGQEARLRCSPMKGHSHVYWYRQLPEEGLKFMVYLQKENIIDESGMPKERFSAEFPKEGPSILRIQQVVRGDSAAYFCASSPSQRSYEQYFGPGTRLTVT.

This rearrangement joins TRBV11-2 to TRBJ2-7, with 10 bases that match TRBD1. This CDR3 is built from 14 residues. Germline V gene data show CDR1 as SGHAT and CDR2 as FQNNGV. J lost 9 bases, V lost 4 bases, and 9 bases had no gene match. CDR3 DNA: TGTGCCAGCAGCTCATCGGGACAGGGGACGGGGCAGTACTTC. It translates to CASSSSGQGTGQYF.

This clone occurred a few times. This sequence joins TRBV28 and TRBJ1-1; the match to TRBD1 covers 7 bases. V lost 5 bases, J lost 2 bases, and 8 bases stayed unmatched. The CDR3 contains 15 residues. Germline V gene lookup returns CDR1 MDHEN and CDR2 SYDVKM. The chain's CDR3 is CASSLGQAINTEAFF. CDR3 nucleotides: TGTGCCAGCAGTCTCGGACAGGCTATTAACACTGAAGCTTTCTTT.

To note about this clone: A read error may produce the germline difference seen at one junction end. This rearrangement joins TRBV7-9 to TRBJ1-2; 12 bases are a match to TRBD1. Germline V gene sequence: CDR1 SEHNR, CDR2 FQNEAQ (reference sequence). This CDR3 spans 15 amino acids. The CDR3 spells CASTLSGTGGSSHTF. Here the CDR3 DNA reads TGTGCCAGCACCTTATCTGGGACAGGGGGCAGTAGTCACACCTTC.

The CDR3 bases are TGTGCCAGCAGCTTAGGGGGACTAGGCTACGAGCAGTACTTC. Amino acid sequence: CASSLGGLGYEQYF. This sequence joins TRBV7-2 and TRBJ2-7; 8 bases match TRBD2. The CDR3 has 14 residues. CDR1 SGHTA and CDR2 FQGNSA come from the germline V gene. Trimming cost V 1 base and J 3 bases; bases outside gene matches: 2.

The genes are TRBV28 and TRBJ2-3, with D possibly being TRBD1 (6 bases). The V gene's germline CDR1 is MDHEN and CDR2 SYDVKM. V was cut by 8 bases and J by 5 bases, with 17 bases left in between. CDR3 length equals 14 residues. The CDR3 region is CASLTRGRGDTQYF. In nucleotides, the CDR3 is TGTGCCAGCTTAACCCGGGGCAGGGGAGATACGCAGTATTTT.

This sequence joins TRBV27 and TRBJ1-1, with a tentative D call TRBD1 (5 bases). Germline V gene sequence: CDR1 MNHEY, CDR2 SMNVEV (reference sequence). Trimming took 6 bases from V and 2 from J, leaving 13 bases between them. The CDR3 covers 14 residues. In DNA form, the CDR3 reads TGTGCCAGCAGCGTGACAGACCTCAACACTGAAGCTTTCTTT. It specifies CASSVTDLNTEAFF.

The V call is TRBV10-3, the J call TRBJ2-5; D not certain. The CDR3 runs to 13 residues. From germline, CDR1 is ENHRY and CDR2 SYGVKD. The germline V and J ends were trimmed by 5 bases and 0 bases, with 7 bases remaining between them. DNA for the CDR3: TGTGCCATCAGTACAGCCAACCAAGAGACCCAGTACTTC. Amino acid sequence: CAISTANQETQYF.

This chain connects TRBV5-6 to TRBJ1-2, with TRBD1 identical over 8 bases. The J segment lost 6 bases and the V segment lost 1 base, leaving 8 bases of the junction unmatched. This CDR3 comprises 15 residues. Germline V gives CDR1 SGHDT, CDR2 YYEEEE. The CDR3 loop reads CASSLNRGKGNGYTF. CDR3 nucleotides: TGTGCCAGCAGCTTGAACAGGGGGAAGGGGAATGGCTACACCTTC.

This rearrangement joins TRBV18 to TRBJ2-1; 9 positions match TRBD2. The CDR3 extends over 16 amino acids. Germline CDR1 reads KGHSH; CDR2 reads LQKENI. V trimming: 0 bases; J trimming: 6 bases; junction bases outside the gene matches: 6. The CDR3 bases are TGTGCCAGCTCACCACCGGGACTAGCCCAAATCAATGAGCAGTTCTTC. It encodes CASSPPGLAQINEQFF. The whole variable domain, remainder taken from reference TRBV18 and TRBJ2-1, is NAGVMQNPRHLVRRRGQEARLRCSPMKGHSHVYWYRQLPEEGLKFMVYLQKENIIDESGMPKERFSAEFPKEGPSILRIQQVVRGDSAAYFCASSPPGLAQINEQFFGPGTRLTVL.

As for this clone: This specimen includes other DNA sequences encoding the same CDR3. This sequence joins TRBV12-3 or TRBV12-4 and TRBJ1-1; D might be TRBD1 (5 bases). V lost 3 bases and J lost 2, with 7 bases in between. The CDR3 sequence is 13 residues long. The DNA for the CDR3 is TGTGCCAGCAGTTTTCAGGGAAACACTGAAGCTTTCTTT. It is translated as CASSFQGNTEAFF.

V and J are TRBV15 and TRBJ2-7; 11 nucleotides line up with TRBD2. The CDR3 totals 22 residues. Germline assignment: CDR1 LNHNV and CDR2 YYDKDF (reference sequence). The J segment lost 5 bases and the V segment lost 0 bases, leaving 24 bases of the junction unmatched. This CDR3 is CATSREYLMSGVPGTSGNEQYF. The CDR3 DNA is TGTGCCACCAGCAGAGAGTATCTTATGTCGGGCGTCCCCGGGACTAGCGGTAACGAGCAGTACTTC.

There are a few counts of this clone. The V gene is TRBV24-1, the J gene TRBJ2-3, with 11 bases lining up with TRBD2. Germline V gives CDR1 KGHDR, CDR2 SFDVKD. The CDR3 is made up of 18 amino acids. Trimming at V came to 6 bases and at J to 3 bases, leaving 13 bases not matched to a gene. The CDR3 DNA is TGTGCCACCAGTCAAGTGGGGACTAGCGGTATATCAACAGATACGCAGTATTTT. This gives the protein CATSQVGTSGISTDTQYF.

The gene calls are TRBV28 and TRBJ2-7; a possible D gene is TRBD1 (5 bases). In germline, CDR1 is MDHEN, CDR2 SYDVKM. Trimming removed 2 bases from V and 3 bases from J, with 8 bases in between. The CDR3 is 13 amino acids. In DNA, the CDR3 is TGTGCCAGCAGTTTACCAGGGCGCTACGAGCAGTACTTC. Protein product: CASSLPGRYEQYF.

The CDR3 sequence: CASSLSSYEQYF. The CDR3 nucleotides are TGTGCCAGCTCACTTAGCTCCTACGAGCAGTACTTC. The chain employs TRBV18 and TRBJ2-7; D is ambiguous. The CDR3 is 12 amino acids. Looked up from germline, CDR1 is KGHSH and CDR2 is LQKENI. V was cut by 4 bases and J by 0 bases, with 4 bases left in between.

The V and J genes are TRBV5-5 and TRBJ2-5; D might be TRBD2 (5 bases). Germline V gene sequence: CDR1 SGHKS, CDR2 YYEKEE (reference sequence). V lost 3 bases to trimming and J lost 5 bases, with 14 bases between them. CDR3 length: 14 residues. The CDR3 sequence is CASSWRNSEETQYF. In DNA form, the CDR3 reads TGTGCCAGCAGCTGGAGGAACTCGGAGGAGACCCAGTACTTC.

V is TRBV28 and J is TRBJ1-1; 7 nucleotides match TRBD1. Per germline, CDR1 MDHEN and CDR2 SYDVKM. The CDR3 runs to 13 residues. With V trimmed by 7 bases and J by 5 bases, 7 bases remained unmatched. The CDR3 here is CASTGGTITEAFF. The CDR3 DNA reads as TGTGCCAGCACAGGGGGGACGATAACTGAAGCTTTCTTT.

CDR3 region: CASTATGSYGYTF. CDR3 DNA sequence: TGTGCCAGCACCGCCACAGGGAGCTATGGCTACACCTTC. The chain joins TRBV28 to TRBJ1-2; D may be TRBD1 (6 bases). The germline V gene encodes CDR1 MDHEN and CDR2 SYDVKM. The CDR3 has 13 residues. The V end lost 7 bases, the J end lost 4 bases, and 13 bases lay between the germline ends.

The CDR3 is CATSDRLAGGQDNEQFF. DNA for the CDR3: TGTGCCACCAGCGATCGACTAGCGGGAGGTCAGGACAATGAGCAGTTCTTC. V usage is TRBV24-1 and J usage is TRBJ2-1; 13 bases line up with TRBD2. The V and J ends lost 7 bases and 5 bases, in that order; junction bases with no gene match: 10. CDR3 length equals 17 residues. Germline lookup yields CDR1 KGHDR and CDR2 SFDVKD.

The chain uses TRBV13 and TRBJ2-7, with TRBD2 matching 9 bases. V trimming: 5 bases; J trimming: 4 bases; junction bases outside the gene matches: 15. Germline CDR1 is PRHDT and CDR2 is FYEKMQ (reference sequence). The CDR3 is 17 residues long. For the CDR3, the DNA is TGTGCCAGCAGCGTTACTTCCCTCGCGCGGGAGGGATACGAGCAGTACTTC. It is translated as CASSVTSLAREGYEQYF.

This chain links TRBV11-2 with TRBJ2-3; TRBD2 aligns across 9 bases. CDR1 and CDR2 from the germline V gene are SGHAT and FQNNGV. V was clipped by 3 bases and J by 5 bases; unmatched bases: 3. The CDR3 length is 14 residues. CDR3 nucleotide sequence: TGTGCCAGCAGCTTGTGGCGGGGGGGAGATACGCAGTATTTT. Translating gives CASSLWRGGDTQYF.

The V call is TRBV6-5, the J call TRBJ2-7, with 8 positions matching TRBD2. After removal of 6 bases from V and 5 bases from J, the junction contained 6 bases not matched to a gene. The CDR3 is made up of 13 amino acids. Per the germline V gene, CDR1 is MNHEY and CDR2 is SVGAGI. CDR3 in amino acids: CASRLAGWHEQYF. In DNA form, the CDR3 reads TGTGCCAGCAGGCTAGCGGGTTGGCACGAGCAGTACTTC.

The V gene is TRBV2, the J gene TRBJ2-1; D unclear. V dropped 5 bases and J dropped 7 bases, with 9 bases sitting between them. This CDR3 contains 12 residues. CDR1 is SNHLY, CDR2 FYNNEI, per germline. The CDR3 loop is CASSYRVNEQFF. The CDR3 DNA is TGTGCCAGCAGTTACAGAGTAAATGAGCAGTTCTTC.

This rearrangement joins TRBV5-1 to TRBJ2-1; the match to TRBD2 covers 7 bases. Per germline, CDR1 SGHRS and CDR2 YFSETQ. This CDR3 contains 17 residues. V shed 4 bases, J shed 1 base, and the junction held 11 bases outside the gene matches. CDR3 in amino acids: CASSPGAGVRSYNEQFF. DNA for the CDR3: TGCGCCAGCAGCCCCGGGGCGGGAGTGCGGTCCTACAATGAGCAGTTCTTC.

As DNA, the CDR3 is TGTGCCAGCAGTCTTGGGATGGGACTCAGGGGGGAGCAGTACTTC. Protein product: CASSLGMGLRGEQYF. V is TRBV6-5 and J is TRBJ2-7; maybe TRBD1 (7 bases). V gave up 5 bases and J gave up 7 bases, with 21 bases separating them. Looked up from germline, CDR1 is MNHEY and CDR2 is SVGAGI. This CDR3 is 15 amino acids long.

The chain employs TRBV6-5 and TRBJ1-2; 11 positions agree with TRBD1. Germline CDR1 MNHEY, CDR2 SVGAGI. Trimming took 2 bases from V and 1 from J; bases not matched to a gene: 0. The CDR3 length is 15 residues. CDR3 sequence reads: CASSYGTGGNYGYTF. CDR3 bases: TGTGCCAGCAGTTACGGGACAGGGGGTAACTATGGCTACACCTTC.

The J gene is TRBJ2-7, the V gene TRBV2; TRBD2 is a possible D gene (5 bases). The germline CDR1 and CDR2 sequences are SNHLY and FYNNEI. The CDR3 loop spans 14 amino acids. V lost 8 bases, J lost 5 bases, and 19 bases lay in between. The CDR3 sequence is CASGRTSNTDEQYF. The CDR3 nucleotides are TGTGCCAGCGGACGGACTTCTAACACAGACGAGCAGTACTTC. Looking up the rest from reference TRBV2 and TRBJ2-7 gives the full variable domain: EPEVTQTPSHQVTQMGQEVILRCVPISNHLYFYWYRQILGQKVEFLVSFYNNEISEKSEIFDDQFSVERPDGSNFTLKIRSTKLEDSAMYFCASGRTSNTDEQYFGPGTRLTVT.

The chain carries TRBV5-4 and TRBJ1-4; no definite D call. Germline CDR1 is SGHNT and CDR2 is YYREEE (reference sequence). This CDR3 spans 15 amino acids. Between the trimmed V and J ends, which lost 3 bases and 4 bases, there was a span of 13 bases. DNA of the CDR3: TGTGCCAGCAGCTACCGAGGGCAGAGTAATGAAAAACTGTTTTTT. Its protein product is CASSYRGQSNEKLFF.

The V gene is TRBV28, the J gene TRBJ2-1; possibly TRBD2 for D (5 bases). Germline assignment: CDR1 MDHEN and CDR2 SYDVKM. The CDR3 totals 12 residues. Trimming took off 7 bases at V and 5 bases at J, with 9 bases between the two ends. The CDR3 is CASTERDNEQFF. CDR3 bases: TGTGCCAGCACGGAGAGGGACAATGAGCAGTTCTTC.

CDR3 region: CASSSYPTGFQPQHF. The CDR3 nucleotides are TGTGCCAGCAGCTCTTACCCCACAGGGTTTCAGCCCCAGCATTTT. The rearrangement uses TRBV5-5 and TRBJ1-5, with D possibly being TRBD1 (6 bases). The ends were cut back, 3 bases at V and 6 bases at J, with 16 bases in the middle. The CDR3 runs 15 residues. Germline V gene lookup returns CDR1 SGHKS and CDR2 YYEKEE (reference sequence).

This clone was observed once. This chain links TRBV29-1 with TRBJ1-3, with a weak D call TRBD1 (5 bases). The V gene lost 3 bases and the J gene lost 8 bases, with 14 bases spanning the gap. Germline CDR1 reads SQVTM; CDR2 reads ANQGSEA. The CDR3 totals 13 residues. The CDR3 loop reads CSVEDNKKDTIYF. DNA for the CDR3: TGCAGCGTTGAGGACAATAAGAAGGACACCATATATTTT.

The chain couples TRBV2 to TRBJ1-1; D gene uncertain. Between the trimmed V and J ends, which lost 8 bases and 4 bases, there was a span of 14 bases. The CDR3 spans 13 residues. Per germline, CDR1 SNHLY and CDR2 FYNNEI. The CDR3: CASYTTAGTEAFF. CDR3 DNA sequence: TGTGCCAGCTACACAACAGCGGGCACTGAAGCTTTCTTT.